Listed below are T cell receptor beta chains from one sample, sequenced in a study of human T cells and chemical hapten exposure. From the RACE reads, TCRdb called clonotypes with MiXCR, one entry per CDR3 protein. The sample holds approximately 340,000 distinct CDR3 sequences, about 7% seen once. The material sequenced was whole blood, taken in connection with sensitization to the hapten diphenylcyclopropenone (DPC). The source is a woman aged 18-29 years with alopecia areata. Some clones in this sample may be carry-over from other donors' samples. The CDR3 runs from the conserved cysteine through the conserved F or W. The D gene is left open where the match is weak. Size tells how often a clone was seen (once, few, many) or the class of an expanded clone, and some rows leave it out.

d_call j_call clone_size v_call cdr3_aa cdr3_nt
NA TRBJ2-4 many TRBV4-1 CASSQDTGLNIQYF TGCGCCAGCAGCCAAGATACGGGACTAAACATTCAGTACTTC
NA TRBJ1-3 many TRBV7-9 CASIGVARNTIYF TGTGCCAGCATCGGGGTAGCAAGAAACACCATATATTTT
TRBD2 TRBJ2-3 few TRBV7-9 CASSQILATSTDTQYF TGTGCCAGCAGCCAAATACTAGCGACTAGCACAGATACGCAGTATTTT
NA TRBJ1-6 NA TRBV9 CASSVGTPPLHF TGTGCCAGCAGCGTAGGTACTCCACCCCTCCACTTT
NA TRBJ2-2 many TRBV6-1 CASINRFANTGELFF TGTGCCAGCATAAACAGGTTCGCGAACACCGGGGAGCTGTTTTTT
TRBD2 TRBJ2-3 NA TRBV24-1 CATPPGGDDGTDTQYF TGTGCGACCCCGCCGGGGGGGGATGATGGCACAGATACGCAGTATTTT
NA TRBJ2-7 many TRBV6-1 CASTVWGTDEQYF TGTGCCAGCACAGTTTGGGGAACCGACGAGCAGTACTTC
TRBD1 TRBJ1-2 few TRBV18 CASSPGTGIPIYGYTF TGTGCCAGCTCACCCGGGACAGGGATTCCTATCTATGGCTACACCTTC
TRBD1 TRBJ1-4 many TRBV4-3 CASSQTTGQGFEKLFF TGCGCCAGCAGCCAGACAACAGGACAGGGTTTCGAAAAACTGTTTTTT
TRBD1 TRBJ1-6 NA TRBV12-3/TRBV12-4 CASSQDRDDSPLHF TGTGCCAGCAGTCAGGACAGGGACGATTCACCCCTCCACTTT
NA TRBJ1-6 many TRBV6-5 CASSYSRFTEAFHF TGTGCCAGCAGTTACTCGAGGTTCACCGAGGCTTTCCACTTT
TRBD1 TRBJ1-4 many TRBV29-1 CSVEDPDRATTNEKLFF TGCAGCGTTGAAGACCCGGACAGGGCGACAACTAATGAAAAACTGTTTTTT
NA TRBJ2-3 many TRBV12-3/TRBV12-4 CASSLQGITDTQYF TGTGCCAGCAGTTTGCAGGGGATCACAGATACGCAGTATTTT
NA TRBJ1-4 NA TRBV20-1 CSARGAGSLFF TGCAGTGCTAGAGGTGCAGGGTCCCTGTTTTTT
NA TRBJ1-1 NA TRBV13 CASSLEFTGPTEAFF TGTGCCAGCAGCTTAGAATTTACAGGGCCCACTGAAGCTTTCTTT
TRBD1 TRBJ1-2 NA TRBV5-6 CASSWGTATNYGYTF TGTGCCAGCAGCTGGGGGACAGCCACTAACTATGGCTACACCTTC
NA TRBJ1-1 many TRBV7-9 CASSLRQTGAFF TGTGCCAGCAGCCTGAGACAGACCGGAGCTTTCTTT
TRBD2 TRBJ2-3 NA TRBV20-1 CSAPGAGGTDTQYF TGCAGTGCCCCGGGAGCGGGGGGGACAGATACGCAGTATTTT
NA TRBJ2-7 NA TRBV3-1 CASSQGNWGRVSPVYEQYF TGTGCCAGCAGCCAAGGTAATTGGGGGCGCGTGTCCCCGGTTTACGAGCAGTACTTC
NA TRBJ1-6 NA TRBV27 CASSTERRTASYNSPLHF TGTGCCAGCAGCACGGAGCGGAGGACGGCCTCCTATAATTCACCCCTCCACTTT
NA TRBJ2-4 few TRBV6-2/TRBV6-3 CASSYDRQPLKNIQYF TGTGCCAGCAGTTACGACCGGCAGCCGCTTAAAAACATTCAGTACTTC
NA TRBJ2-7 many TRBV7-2 CASSSYGVSNAYEQYF TGTGCCAGCAGCTCATACGGGGTGTCGAACGCCTACGAGCAGTACTTC
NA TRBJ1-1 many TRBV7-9 CASSSGLYEAFF TGTGCCAGCAGCTCCGGGCTTTATGAAGCTTTCTTT
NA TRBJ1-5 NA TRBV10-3 CAISDRTFDQPQHF TGTGCCATCAGTGACAGGACCTTCGATCAGCCCCAGCATTTT
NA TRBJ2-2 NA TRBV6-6 CASRNQGGLFF TGTGCCAGCAGGAACCAAGGGGGGCTGTTTTTT
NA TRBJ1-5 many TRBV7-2 CASSPRQSNQPQHF TGTGCCAGCAGCCCCCGACAGAGCAATCAGCCCCAGCATTTT
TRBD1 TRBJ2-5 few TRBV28 CATLGTASFSETQYF TGTGCCACCCTTGGGACAGCCAGTTTTTCTGAGACCCAGTACTTC
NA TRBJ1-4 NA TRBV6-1 CASNKQEGRCEETNEKLFF TGTGCCAGCAACAAACAGGAGGGGAGGTGTGAAGAAACTAATGAAAAACTGTTTTTT
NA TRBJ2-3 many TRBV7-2 CASSFRLADTQYF TGTGCCAGCAGCTTCCGACTTGCAGATACGCAGTATTTT